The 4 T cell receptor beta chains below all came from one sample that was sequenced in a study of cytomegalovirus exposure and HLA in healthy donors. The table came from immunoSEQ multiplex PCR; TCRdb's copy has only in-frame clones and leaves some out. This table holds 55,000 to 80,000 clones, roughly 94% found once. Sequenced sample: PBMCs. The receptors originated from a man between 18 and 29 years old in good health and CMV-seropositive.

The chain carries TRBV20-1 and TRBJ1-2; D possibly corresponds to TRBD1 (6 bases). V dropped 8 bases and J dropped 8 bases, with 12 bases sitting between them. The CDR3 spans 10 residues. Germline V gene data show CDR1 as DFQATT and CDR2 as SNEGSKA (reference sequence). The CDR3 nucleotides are TGCAGTTCGAGGGACAACGGCTACACCTTC. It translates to CSSRDNGYTF.

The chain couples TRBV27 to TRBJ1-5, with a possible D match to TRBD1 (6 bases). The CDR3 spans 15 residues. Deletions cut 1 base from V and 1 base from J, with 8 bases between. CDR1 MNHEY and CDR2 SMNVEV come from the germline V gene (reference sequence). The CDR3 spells CASSLWQGSNQPQHF. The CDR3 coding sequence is TGTGCCAGCAGTTTATGGCAGGGGAGCAATCAGCCCCAGCATTTT.

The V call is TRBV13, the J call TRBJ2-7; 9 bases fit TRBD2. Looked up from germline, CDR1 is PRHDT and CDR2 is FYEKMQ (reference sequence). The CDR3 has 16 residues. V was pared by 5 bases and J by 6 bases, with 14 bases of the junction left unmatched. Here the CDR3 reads CASSAFGRGGSSEQYF. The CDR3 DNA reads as TGTGCCAGCAGCGCCTTCGGGCGGGGGGGCTCATCCGAGCAGTACTTC.

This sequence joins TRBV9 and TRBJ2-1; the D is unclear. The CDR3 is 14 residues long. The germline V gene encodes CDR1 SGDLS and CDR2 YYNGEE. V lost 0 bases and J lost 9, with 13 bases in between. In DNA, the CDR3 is TGTGCCAGCAGCGTAGTTTGGGCCCCGAGTGAGCAGTTCTTC. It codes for CASSVVWAPSEQFF.